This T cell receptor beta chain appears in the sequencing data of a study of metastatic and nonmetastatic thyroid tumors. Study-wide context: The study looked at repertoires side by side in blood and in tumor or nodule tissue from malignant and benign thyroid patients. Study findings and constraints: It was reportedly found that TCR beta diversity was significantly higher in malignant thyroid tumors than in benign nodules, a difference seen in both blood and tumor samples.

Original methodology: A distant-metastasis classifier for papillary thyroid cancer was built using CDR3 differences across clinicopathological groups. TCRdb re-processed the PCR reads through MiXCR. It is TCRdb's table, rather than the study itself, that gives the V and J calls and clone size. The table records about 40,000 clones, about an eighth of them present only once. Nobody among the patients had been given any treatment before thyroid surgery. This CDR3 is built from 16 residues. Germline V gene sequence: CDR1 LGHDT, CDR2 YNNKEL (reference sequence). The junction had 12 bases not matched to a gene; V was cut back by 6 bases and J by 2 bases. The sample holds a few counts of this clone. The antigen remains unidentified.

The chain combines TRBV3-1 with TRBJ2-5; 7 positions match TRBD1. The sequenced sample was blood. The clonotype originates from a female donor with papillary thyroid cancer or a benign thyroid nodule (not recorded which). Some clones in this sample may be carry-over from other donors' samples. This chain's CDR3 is CASSRGGQIGQETQYF. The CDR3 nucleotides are TGTGCCAGCAGTCGTGGGGGACAGATAGGGCAAGAGACCCAGTACTTC.